The clone carrying this TCR beta chain was recorded a few times. Antigen unknown. These data originate in a study of T cell repertoires in cytomegalovirus infection. For the study at large: Selection of CMV epitopes for the study included recently identified HLA-C-restricted and well-studied HLA-B-restricted ones. It can be stated that public TCR beta signatures indicated CMV infection as well as a matching HLA type. Notes on the study in general: Adding up the frequency of public TCR beta families identified people who carried CMV plus the relevant HLA. Across the ex vivo response, the dominant clonotypes were HLA-C-restricted CMV-specific TCR beta clonotypes.

The CDR3 consists of 16 residues. V trimming: 5 bases; J trimming: 5 bases; junction bases outside the gene matches: 9. Germline V gene sequence: CDR1 SGHTA, CDR2 FQGNSA. Each CDR3 protein is one row after TCRdb ran MiXCR on the reads. The sample records 110,000 or so distinct CDR3 sequences, over 25% being singletons. The clonotype comes from a human donor in good health (CMV status not recorded). Some clones in this sample may be carry-over from other donors' samples. The V gene is TRBV7-2, the J gene TRBJ2-3, with 11 bases matching TRBD2. This specimen consisted of CD8+ T cells from cultured PBMCs, obtained from culture after CMV antigen stimulation. The CDR3 DNA follows: TGTGCCAGCAGCCTGAGTGGGCTAGCGGGGGGAGATACGCAGTATTTT. Its translation is CASSLSGLAGGDTQYF.